One and the same sample provided the 7 T cell receptor beta chains below, sequenced in a study of radiotherapy plus CTLA-4 blockade in lung cancer. Only in-frame clones appear in the TCRdb table, and some are missing; sequencing was by immunoSEQ multiplex PCR. The sample lists about 60,000 clones, over 65% occurring once. The source material was peripheral blood, sampled from a patient treated with radiotherapy plus ipilimumab. The receptors come from a human donor with non-small cell lung cancer who had a partial response to radiotherapy plus ipilimumab.

The CDR3 sequence is CSVEIQGRRSQETQYF. In DNA, the CDR3 is TGCAGCGTTGAAATACAGGGAAGGCGGTCCCAAGAGACCCAGTACTTC. This chain uses TRBV29-1 with TRBJ2-5, with a weak D call TRBD1 (6 bases). In germline, CDR1 is SQVTM, CDR2 ANQGSEA. This CDR3 region has 16 residues. Trimming stripped 2 bases from V and 1 base from J, with 17 bases between.

CDR3 sequence: CASSLGDMPYEQYF. The DNA of the CDR3 is TGTGCCAGCAGCTTAGGGGACATGCCTTACGAGCAGTACTTC. This chain uses TRBV11-3 with TRBJ2-7; TRBD1 is a possible D gene (6 bases). CDR1 and CDR2 from the germline V gene are SGHNT and YENEEA. The V and J ends lost 1 base and 4 bases respectively, with 11 bases between them. CDR3 length: 14 amino acids.

The V call is TRBV2, the J call TRBJ2-1; TRBD1 matches at 7 bases. V dropped 6 bases and J dropped 4; count of bases not matched to a gene: 6. The CDR3 contains 14 residues. Germline lookup yields CDR1 SNHLY and CDR2 FYNNEI. The CDR3 loop is CASSLGQVYNEQFF. CDR3 in DNA: TGTGCCAGCAGCTTAGGACAGGTTTACAATGAGCAGTTCTTC.

This chain joins TRBV7-2 and TRBJ1-1, with D unresolved. The CDR3 is made up of 16 amino acids. Germline values: CDR1 SGHTA, CDR2 FQGNSA. Between the trimmed V and J ends, which lost 3 bases and 0 bases, there was a span of 14 bases. CDR3 region: CASSFPQFLMNTEAFF. In DNA, the CDR3 is TGTGCCAGCAGCTTCCCACAGTTCCTCATGAACACTGAAGCTTTCTTT.

The rearrangement links TRBV6-6 to TRBJ1-1, with a weak D call TRBD1 (6 bases). This CDR3 spans 16 amino acids. V was trimmed by 7 bases and J by 5 bases, leaving 23 bases between them. Per the germline V gene, CDR1 is MNHNY and CDR2 is SVGAGI (reference sequence). This chain's CDR3 is CASTFGGGGIGTEAFF. CDR3 bases: TGTGCCAGCACCTTCGGGGGAGGGGGGATAGGTACTGAAGCTTTCTTT.

The CDR3, as DNA: TGCGCCAGCAGCCCCGGACTAGAAGAGACCCAGTACTTC. It encodes CASSPGLEETQYF. The chain has TRBV4-1 and TRBJ2-5; 7 nucleotides match TRBD2. The CDR3 has 13 residues. Trimming removed 4 bases from V and 3 bases from J; junction bases left unmatched: 2. Germline V gene lookup returns CDR1 MGHRA and CDR2 YSYEKL.

This clone was counted a single time. The rearrangement uses TRBV7-8 and TRBJ2-5; maybe TRBD2 (5 bases). With 1 base removed from V and 5 bases from J, the gap between germline ends came to 11 bases. CDR1 is SGHVS, CDR2 FQNEAQ, per germline. This CDR3 spans 14 amino acids. The CDR3: CASSLDAGLETQYF. The CDR3 DNA follows: TGTGCCAGCAGCTTAGATGCGGGTTTGGAGACCCAGTACTTC.